The clone carrying this TCR beta chain has ten or more counts. The antigen is not known. CDR1 and CDR2 from the germline V gene are LGHNA and YNFKEQ. V shed 0 bases, J shed 1 base, and the junction held 10 bases outside the gene matches. The CDR3 length is 18 residues. Unique molecular identifiers were used to barcode this TCRbeta library. Via MiXCR, TCRdb re-called the PCR reads, giving one row per CDR3 protein. Of hundreds of thousands of distinct CDR3 sequences listed, around 15% are singletons. The sample is drawn from a study of T-cell reconstitution after alpha-beta-depleted transplantation in children. Study conclusions and caveats: Where alpha-beta T cells came from about two months after transplant was reportedly several hundred expanded graft clones. After one year, T-cell counts and TCRbeta diversity mostly came from new T cells. Surviving recipient T cells and intrathymic progenitors accounted for some patients' high TCRbeta diversity at day 60.

This TCR came from a male patient under 10 years old who had a stem cell transplant for acute lymphoblastic leukemia, so the T cells may come from the graft donor. The chain is built from TRBV4-2 and TRBJ2-3, with 7 bases identical to TRBD2. The input for sequencing was PBMCs, mostly from graft donor cells, taken 360 days after TCRalphabeta/CD19-depleted stem cell transplant. CDR3 bases: TGTGCCAGCAGCCAAGATCACGTGAGCGGGGTGGGCACAGATACGCAGTATTTT. This gives the protein CASSQDHVSGVGTDTQYF.